Listed below are T cell receptor beta chains from one sample, sequenced in a study of blood T cells in healthy people across ages. MiXCR, run by TCRdb on the 5' RACE reads, gives a single entry per CDR3 protein. This sample has 1.5 million to 2 million distinct CDR3 sequences; roughly 52% occur once, and the top ten carry less than 2.5%. Sequencing used blood. These receptors all stem from a woman between 35 and 50 years old in good health. The CDR3 runs from the conserved cysteine through the conserved F or W. D genes are given only for firm matches. Rows may omit the clone size; those that give it use once, few, many or a size class.

d_gene: TRBD1; v_gene: TRBV15; abundance: few; j_gene: TRBJ2-5; CDR3aa: CATSRDTLGRGNEQYF; CDR3nt: TGTGCCACCAGCAGAGATACATTGGGCAGGGGGAATGAGCAGTACTTC
d_gene: .; v_gene: TRBV5-1; abundance: once; j_gene: TRBJ2-5; CDR3aa: CASSFNLAAQETQYF; CDR3nt: TGCGCCAGCAGCTTTAACTTGGCGGCTCAAGAGACCCAGTACTTC
d_gene: .; v_gene: TRBV5-1; abundance: .; j_gene: TRBJ1-2; CDR3aa: CASSLESSNYGYTF; CDR3nt: TGCGCCAGCAGCTTGGAGAGCAGTAACTATGGCTACACCTTC
d_gene: .; v_gene: TRBV5-1; abundance: few; j_gene: TRBJ2-1; CDR3aa: CASSLLPLLGGGSYNEQFF; CDR3nt: TGCGCCAGCAGCTTGTTACCCCTTTTAGGGGGGGGATCCTACAATGAGCAGTTCTTC
d_gene: .; v_gene: TRBV7-2; abundance: many; j_gene: TRBJ2-3; CDR3aa: CASSERPGARDTQYF; CDR3nt: TGTGCCAGCAGCGAACGCCCGGGGGCCAGAGATACGCAGTATTTT
d_gene: TRBD1; v_gene: TRBV20-1; abundance: .; j_gene: TRBJ2-1; CDR3aa: CSAYRTQGVGETQFF; CDR3nt: TGCAGTGCCTACCGCACACAGGGGGTGGGGGAGACCCAGTTCTTC
d_gene: .; v_gene: TRBV4-3; abundance: .; j_gene: TRBJ2-5; CDR3aa: CASSLGNQFNEQYF; CDR3nt: TGCGCCAGCAGCCTAGGAAATCAATTCAATGAGCAGTACTTC
d_gene: TRBD1; v_gene: TRBV6-6; abundance: few; j_gene: TRBJ1-6; CDR3aa: CASSYPRQGQSPLHF; CDR3nt: TGTGCCAGCAGTTACCCCCGACAGGGGCAATCACCCCTCCACTTT
d_gene: .; v_gene: TRBV29-1; abundance: few; j_gene: TRBJ1-1; CDR3aa: CSVWENTEAFF; CDR3nt: TGCAGCGTTTGGGAGAACACTGAAGCTTTCTTT
d_gene: .; v_gene: TRBV25-1; abundance: few; j_gene: TRBJ2-1; CDR3aa: CASSQRVHEQFF; CDR3nt: TGTGCCAGCAGTCAGCGGGTCCATGAGCAGTTCTTC
d_gene: .; v_gene: TRBV10-3; abundance: .; j_gene: TRBJ2-5; CDR3aa: CAISGSGRETQYF; CDR3nt: TGTGCCATCAGTGGCTCGGGGAGAGAGACCCAGTACTTC
d_gene: .; v_gene: TRBV28; abundance: .; j_gene: TRBJ2-5; CDR3aa: CASSFGRGAKTQYF; CDR3nt: TGTGCCAGCAGTTTTGGCAGGGGGGCGAAGACCCAGTACTTC
d_gene: .; v_gene: TRBV11-3; abundance: .; j_gene: TRBJ2-3; CDR3aa: CASSLEGNTQYF; CDR3nt: TGTGCCAGCAGCTTAGAAGGAAATACGCAGTATTTT
d_gene: .; v_gene: TRBV25-1; abundance: .; j_gene: TRBJ2-1; CDR3aa: CASSARASRYNEQFF; CDR3nt: TGTGCCAGCAGTGCGCGTGCTAGCCGCTACAATGAGCAGTTCTTC
d_gene: .; v_gene: TRBV6-6; abundance: .; j_gene: TRBJ1-5; CDR3aa: CASSLDQEGNQPQHF; CDR3nt: TGTGCCAGCAGTTTGGATCAGGAAGGCAATCAGCCCCAGCATTTT
d_gene: .; v_gene: TRBV7-9; abundance: .; j_gene: TRBJ2-7; CDR3aa: CASSLGDLWEQYF; CDR3nt: TGTGCCAGCAGCTTAGGGGACCTCTGGGAGCAGTACTTC
d_gene: TRBD1; v_gene: TRBV5-1; abundance: .; j_gene: TRBJ2-5; CDR3aa: CASSLGTGGDETQYF; CDR3nt: TGCGCCAGCAGCTTAGGGACAGGGGGCGATGAGACCCAGTACTTC
d_gene: TRBD1; v_gene: TRBV20-1; abundance: .; j_gene: TRBJ1-2; CDR3aa: CSAEDRVGYGYTF; CDR3nt: TGCAGTGCTGAAGACAGGGTTGGCTATGGCTACACCTTC
d_gene: .; v_gene: TRBV2; abundance: few; j_gene: TRBJ2-7; CDR3aa: CAISRDSYEQYF; CDR3nt: TGTGCCATCTCAAGGGACTCCTACGAGCAGTACTTC
d_gene: .; v_gene: TRBV14; abundance: .; j_gene: TRBJ2-7; CDR3aa: CASSQDKGQSYEQYF; CDR3nt: TGTGCCAGCAGCCAAGACAAGGGACAATCCTACGAGCAGTACTTC
d_gene: .; v_gene: TRBV12-3/TRBV12-4; abundance: .; j_gene: TRBJ2-7; CDR3aa: CASSPSAEVGREQYF; CDR3nt: TGTGCCAGCAGTCCCTCAGCAGAGGTCGGACGGGAGCAGTACTTC
d_gene: .; v_gene: TRBV20-1; abundance: .; j_gene: TRBJ1-5; CDR3aa: CSAGGVQVNQPQHF; CDR3nt: TGCAGTGCTGGAGGGGTACAGGTCAATCAGCCCCAGCATTTT
d_gene: .; v_gene: TRBV11-2; abundance: .; j_gene: TRBJ2-3; CDR3aa: CASSFSSPIPDTQYF; CDR3nt: TGTGCCAGCAGCTTTTCTAGCCCTATCCCAGATACGCAGTATTTT
d_gene: .; v_gene: TRBV20-1; abundance: once; j_gene: TRBJ1-2; CDR3aa: CCAVQVNYGYTF; CDR3nt: TGCTGTGCGGTACAGGTCAACTATGGCTACACCTTC
d_gene: TRBD2; v_gene: TRBV20-1; abundance: few; j_gene: TRBJ2-3; CDR3aa: CSGILAGRSSTDTQYF; CDR3nt: TGCAGTGGAATACTAGCGGGGAGATCTAGCACAGATACGCAGTATTTT
d_gene: TRBD2; v_gene: TRBV29-1; abundance: .; j_gene: TRBJ2-1; CDR3aa: CSVDGGINEQFF; CDR3nt: TGCAGCGTTGACGGGGGGATCAATGAGCAGTTCTTC
d_gene: .; v_gene: TRBV6-1; abundance: .; j_gene: TRBJ2-5; CDR3aa: CASRKGGGETQYF; CDR3nt: TGTGCCAGCAGAAAGGGTGGCGGAGAGACCCAGTACTTC
d_gene: .; v_gene: TRBV20-1; abundance: few; j_gene: TRBJ1-4; CDR3aa: CSASRQINEKLFF; CDR3nt: TGCAGTGCTAGTAGACAGATTAACGAAAAACTGTTTTTT
d_gene: .; v_gene: TRBV4-2; abundance: .; j_gene: TRBJ2-7; CDR3aa: CASSQDGTSSDGEQYF; CDR3nt: TGTGCCAGCAGCCAAGATGGGACTTCAAGCGACGGCGAGCAGTACTTC
d_gene: .; v_gene: TRBV7-8; abundance: .; j_gene: TRBJ1-5; CDR3aa: CASSQTGNYQPQHF; CDR3nt: TGTGCCAGCAGCCAGACGGGAAACTATCAGCCCCAGCATTTT
d_gene: TRBD1; v_gene: TRBV27; abundance: .; j_gene: TRBJ1-1; CDR3aa: CASSLSSQGAPGSEAFF; CDR3nt: TGTGCCAGCAGTCTCAGCAGTCAGGGGGCGCCGGGGTCTGAAGCTTTCTTT
d_gene: .; v_gene: TRBV7-2; abundance: .; j_gene: TRBJ2-3; CDR3aa: CASSSPPGGAALGTDTQYF; CDR3nt: TGTGCCAGCAGCTCCCCCCCTGGGGGCGCGGCCCTAGGTACAGATACGCAGTATTTT